This T cell receptor beta chain was recorded in a study of T-cell memory formation after mild COVID-19 (dated by TCRdb to the early 2020s). At the level of the whole study: TCR sequence clusters from the two donors were largely donor specific. T-cell clones expanding and contracting after mild COVID-19 in two donors were tracked by longitudinal TCRalpha and TCRbeta repertoire sequencing. The cohort was made up of two young adult volunteers, one female and one male, who were previously healthy. What the research found in general, with its limitations: Contracting CD4+ clones were located mainly in the CM and EM memory subsets, whereas CD8+ clones were found to be enriched in EMRA. Clones contracting from day 15 to 85 had balanced CD4/CD8 phenotypes, while a second wave expanding from day 15 to 37 was biased towards CD4+. SARS-CoV-2 specificity of the second-wave clones peaking on day 37 was not confirmed. Some responding clones were detected in pre-infection memory, which suggested that pre-existing cross-reactive memory T cells had joined the SARS-CoV-2 response. Only two mild cases were covered in the study, and larger cohorts including severe cases with pre-infection samples were considered necessary.

TCRdb names Illumina NovaSeq 6000 as the instrument used. TCRalpha and TCRbeta cDNA libraries were built by 5'RACE with constant-segment primers, adding sample barcodes and unique molecular identifiers. RNA was extracted from every sample with Trizol reagent. Amplification of the libraries took two PCR steps, and the second step added a second sample barcode plus Illumina TruSeq adapters. The libraries were sequenced on an Illumina NovaSeq using 2 x 150 bp paired-end reads. The authors' analysis ran thus. Demultiplexing of reads and collapsing into UMI-guided consensus sequences were performed with migec v1.2.7. Using mixcr v2.1.11, UMI consensuses were aligned to TRA and TRB V and J templates and then assembled into clonotypes. Expanded or contracted clonotypes were those called significant by both edgeR and NoisET, with noise models trained on biological replicates. edgeR calls used a false discovery rate-adjusted p below 0.01 and a log2 fold-change threshold of 1. As an exploratory analysis of dynamics, PCA with hierarchical clustering was applied to max-normalized trajectories of the 1000 most abundant clonotypes. The CD4 or CD8 phenotype of responding clones was assigned using the separately sequenced CD4+ and CD8+ repertoires. Using fastp at Q25 and MiXCR, TCRdb reprocessed the public reads and kept productive beta chains. All rows with the same CDR3 protein become a single entry with the most common DNA and genes. V and J calls and clone size were set by TCRdb, not the authors. This sample has over 45,000 distinct CDR3 sequences in its table, and around 10% of those were observed once. Roughly 10% of the sample lies in the top ten.

V is cut back by 3 bases and J by 4 bases, with 2 bases in the junction unmatched. Per the germline V gene, SGHVS is the CDR1 and FQNEAQ is the CDR2. The CDR3 goes from the cysteine to the phenylalanine over 14 residues. The retained sequence is limited to the CDR3, 42 bases, with the frame set at the first base. Ficoll-Paque density gradient centrifugation was used to isolate PBMCs. This clonotype was seen more than once but under ten times. Which antigen it targets is not known. No base-level quality is on record; no much larger clone is a single base apart. The sequence links TRBV7-8 to TRBJ1-5, and 8 junction bases match TRBD1. The sequenced material came from PBMCs or a T cell subset sorted from them (not recorded which). This clonotype was sampled from an adult woman who had mild COVID-19 (a few samples of this study predate the infection). The sample titles of this study are shuffled in the database, so cell type and time point are left out; the donor was told from shared clones. The sequenced DNA: TGTGCCAGCAGCTTGACAGGGGAAAATCAGCCCCAGCATTTT. It is translated as CASSLTGENQPQHF.